This T cell receptor (beta chain) was found in a study of shared clonotypes between healthy human individuals. Notes on the study in general: It was the non-shared clonotypes that had lower generation probabilities than clonotypes shared by all four donors. A handful of donors showed sharing of roughly 5% of naive CD4 clonotypes.

From germline, CDR1 is SGHNT and CDR2 YENEEA. The ends were cut back, 3 bases at V and 6 bases at J, with 5 bases in the middle. This CDR3 is built from 12 residues. CD8 cells regarded as naive lacked CD45RO, were positively chosen for CCR7, and omitted terminally differentiated effector memory CD45RA+ cells. Regarding this clone: Its antigen is as yet unknown.

Execution of the assay was at deep level. Profiling relied on immunoSEQ multiplex PCR, and the TCRdb table lists in-frame clones only, not all of them. The profile shows about 700,000 clones, approximately 90% of them singletons. The sequenced material came from naive CD8+ T cells sorted from blood. This chain connects TRBV11-3 to TRBJ2-2, with unresolved D. The sequence was collected from a man between 25 and 39 years old in good health. In DNA form, the CDR3 reads TGTGCCAGCAGCTTCGAGTCCGGGGAGCTGTTTTTT. Its translation is CASSFESGELFF.